The rows below give T cell receptor beta chains drawn from one sample of a study of T cell repertoires in cytomegalovirus infection. No antigen is known for these receptors. A single record per CDR3 protein comes from TCRdb applying MiXCR to the reads. The repertoire holds roughly 340,000 distinct CDR3 sequences, with roughly 29% as singletons. Sequences were derived from cultured PBMCs, sampled from culture after CMV antigen stimulation. The receptors originated from a human donor in good health (CMV status not recorded). Some clones in this sample may be carry-over from other donors' samples. The CDR3 runs from the conserved cysteine through the conserved F or W. Each record gives: D gene, clone size, J gene, V gene, CDR3 DNA, CDR3 protein. D genes are given only for firm matches. The size of a clone is reported for some rows only, either as once, few or many, or as a class for expanded clones.

- once TRBJ1-6 TRBV2 TGTGCCAGCAGTGAACTGGGGGTTCGCAATAATTCACCCCTCCACTTT CASSELGVRNNSPLHF
- - TRBJ1-5 TRBV6-1 TGTGCCAGCAGTGAACGACATGATAGTAGGTATGGCAATCAGCCCCAGCATTTT CASSERHDSRYGNQPQHF
TRBD1 few TRBJ1-3 TRBV7-2 TGTGCCAGCAGCACAAGACAGGGACTAAGCTCTGGAAACACCATATATTTT CASSTRQGLSSGNTIYF
TRBD1 few TRBJ1-5 TRBV27 TGTGCCAGCAGTTTAGACAGGGAAGGGGGTCAGCCCCAGCATTTT CASSLDREGGQPQHF
- - TRBJ2-3 TRBV11-2 TGTGCCAGCAGCCCCGGGACCCAGCGGGCAGATACGCAGTATTTT CASSPGTQRADTQYF
- few TRBJ2-6 TRBV12-3/TRBV12-4 TGTGCCAGCAGTCTACAAGGTGGGGCCAACGTCCTGACTTTC CASSLQGGANVLTF
- - TRBJ2-1 TRBV28 TGTGCCAGCAGTCCCTTCCGGGGAAGTGTCAATGAGCAGTTCTTC CASSPFRGSVNEQFF
TRBD2 many TRBJ2-5 TRBV7-2 TGTGCCAGCAGCTTACTTCCAGCGGGGAAAGAGACCCAGTACTTC CASSLLPAGKETQYF
TRBD1 many TRBJ2-7 TRBV28 TGTGCCAGCAGTTTAAAACAGGGGGGCAGGGGGAGGATCTACGAGCAGTACTTC CASSLKQGGRGRIYEQYF
- many TRBJ1-3 TRBV7-8 TGTGCCAGCAGCACGCACGCGGGCTCTGGAAACACCATATATTTT CASSTHAGSGNTIYF
- - TRBJ2-2 TRBV7-2 TGTGCCAGCAGCTTCCGAGGGCCCACGGGTACCGGGGAGCTGTTTTTT CASSFRGPTGTGELFF
- - TRBJ2-5 TRBV29-1 TGCAGCGTTGGAGGGGGGACCGTCGAGGCCCAGTACTTC CSVGGGTVEAQYF
- - TRBJ1-5 TRBV27 TGTGCCAGCAGTTCAGGCAGGCCGGGGGCTGGCAATCAGCCCCAGCATTTT CASSSGRPGAGNQPQHF
- many TRBJ2-6 TRBV7-9 TGTGCCATTTGGGGTCATGGCTCTGGGGCCAACGTCCTGACTTTC CAIWGHGSGANVLTF
TRBD2 - TRBJ2-1 TRBV24-1 TGTGCCACCAGTGGCATAACTAGCGAACCCTTAGATGAGCAGTTCTTC CATSGITSEPLDEQFF
- few TRBJ1-2 TRBV6-1 TGTGCCAGCATGGTACAGGGAATGGGGGGCTACACCTTC CASMVQGMGGYTF